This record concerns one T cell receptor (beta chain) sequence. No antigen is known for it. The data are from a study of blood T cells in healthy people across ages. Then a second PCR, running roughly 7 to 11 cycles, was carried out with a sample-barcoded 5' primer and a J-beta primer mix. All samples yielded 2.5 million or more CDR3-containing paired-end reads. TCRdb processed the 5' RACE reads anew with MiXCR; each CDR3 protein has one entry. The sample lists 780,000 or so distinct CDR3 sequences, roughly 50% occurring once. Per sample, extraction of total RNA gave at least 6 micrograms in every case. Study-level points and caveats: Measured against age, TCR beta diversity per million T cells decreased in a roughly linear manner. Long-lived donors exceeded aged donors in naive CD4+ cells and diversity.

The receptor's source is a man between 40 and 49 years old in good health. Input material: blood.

CDR3 protein: CSVGLVSLSYRYAQYF. The CDR3 nucleotides are TGCAGCGTTGGACTGGTTTCACTCTCTTACAGATACGCACAGTATTTT. This chain links TRBV29-1 with TRBJ2-3; D ambiguous. Germline V CDR1 and CDR2: SQVTM, ANQGSEA. CDR3 length: 16 residues. Trimming shortened V by 4 bases and J by 12 bases, and 29 bases separated the two germline ends.